Below are 29 T cell receptor beta chains sequenced from a single sample in a study of blood T cell repertoires in COVID-19 (dated by TCRdb to about 2020). The library relied on the immunoSEQ multiplex PCR assay. The immuneACCESS repertoire file appears here via TCRdb, limited to in-frame rearrangements. These files lack a portion of the clones; in checked studies, under half of the deficit traces to unresolved V genes, and the cause of the others is not known. The sample includes 170,000 or so clones, with 85% to 90% observed a single time. Together, the top ten hold roughly 7% of the sample. The sequencing sample was made of peripheral blood. These receptors were collected from a man aged 50 or older with active or convalescent COVID-19.

This chain connects TRBV19 to TRBJ2-7, with D uncertain. Trimming shortened V by 4 bases and J by 2 bases, and 12 bases separated the two germline ends. Germline V gene sequence: CDR1 LNHDA, CDR2 SQIVND (reference sequence). This CDR3 region has 14 residues. The CDR3 protein is CASSKVARPYEQYF. The CDR3 DNA sequence: TGTGCCAGTAGTAAAGTAGCTCGTCCCTACGAGCAGTACTTC.

This clone was counted a single time. The rearrangement uses TRBV7-3 and TRBJ2-5; TRBD1 matches at 7 bases. J was trimmed by 5 bases and V by 5 bases; bases with no gene match: 11. The germline CDR1 and CDR2 sequences are SGHTA and FQGTGA. The CDR3 covers 15 residues. The CDR3, as DNA: TGTGCCAGCAGCCAAGAGGGACAGCAAGGGGAGACCCAGTACTTC. It translates to CASSQEGQQGETQYF.

This chain links TRBV9 with TRBJ1-1; D gene uncertain. Between the trimmed V and J ends, which lost 0 bases and 0 bases, there was a span of 6 bases. CDR1 is SGDLS and CDR2 is YYNGEE in the germline V gene. The CDR3 has 14 residues. The chain's CDR3 is CASSVGGMNTEAFF. The CDR3 DNA reads TGTGCCAGCAGCGTAGGCGGGATGAACACTGAAGCTTTCTTT.

The V gene is TRBV7-9, the J gene TRBJ2-3; D possibly corresponds to TRBD2 (7 bases). The V and J ends lost 6 bases and 2 bases respectively, with 18 bases between them. The CDR3 is 16 residues long. Germline V lookup: CDR1 SEHNR, CDR2 FQNEAQ (reference sequence). The CDR3 reads CASSLGGGPHTDTQYF. In DNA form, the CDR3 reads TGTGCCAGCAGTCTTGGGGGGGGGCCCCACACAGATACGCAGTATTTT.

The rearrangement uses TRBV7-8 and TRBJ2-1; 14 nucleotides match TRBD2. The CDR3 runs to 18 residues. The V gene's germline CDR1 is SGHVS and CDR2 FQNEAQ. V lost 1 base and J lost 4; bases outside the gene matches: 6. The CDR3 region is CASSLGTSGRLLYNEQFF. As DNA, the CDR3 is TGTGCCAGCAGCTTAGGGACTAGCGGGAGGCTTCTGTACAATGAGCAGTTCTTC.

The chain joins TRBV6-6 to TRBJ2-1; a possible D gene is TRBD2 (5 bases). Per the germline V gene, CDR1 is MNHNY and CDR2 is SVGAGI (reference sequence). The CDR3 extends over 17 amino acids. V was clipped by 5 bases and J by 0 bases, with 17 bases between them. The CDR3 loop is CASSPIGLPSSYNEQFF. Here the CDR3 DNA reads TGTGCCAGCAGTCCAATTGGACTCCCGAGCTCCTACAATGAGCAGTTCTTC.

The J gene is TRBJ1-4, the V gene TRBV5-1; D uncertain. The germline V gene has CDR1 SGHRS and CDR2 YFSETQ. V lost 0 bases and J 7 bases, leaving 13 bases between the germline ends. The CDR3 covers 15 residues. The CDR3 region is CASSLESASGEKLFF. For the CDR3, the DNA is TGCGCCAGCAGCTTGGAGTCAGCCTCGGGTGAAAAACTGTTTTTT.

This clone appeared once. The V gene is TRBV19, the J gene TRBJ2-7; weak D call: TRBD1 (5 bases). V was trimmed by 6 bases and J by 0 bases, leaving 18 bases between them. This CDR3 has 16 amino acids. Germline-derived CDR1 and CDR2 are LNHDA and SQIVND (reference sequence). CDR3 protein: CASSELGFRGSYEQYF. The CDR3 nucleotides read TGTGCCAGTAGCGAACTGGGCTTTAGGGGCTCCTACGAGCAGTACTTC.

The chain has TRBV18 and TRBJ2-4, with D hard to call. CDR1 is KGHSH, CDR2 LQKENI, per germline. The CDR3 is made up of 16 amino acids. The V end was cut by 0 bases, the J end by 3 bases, with 12 bases between. Here the CDR3 DNA reads TGTGCCAGCTCACCACCTTCGAGACAACGCAAAAACATTCAGTACTTC. Translating gives CASSPPSRQRKNIQYF.

This rearrangement joins TRBV25-1 to TRBJ1-6; no reliable D call. The CDR3 extends over 11 amino acids. The germline V gene has CDR1 MGHDK and CDR2 SYGVNS. V lost 3 bases to trimming and J lost 9 bases, with 3 bases between them. The CDR3 region has the DNA TGTGCCAGCAGTGATAGTTCACCCCTCCACTTT. Its protein is CASSDSSPLHF.

This chain connects TRBV7-2 to TRBJ2-7; possible D gene TRBD1, 6 bases. Germline V gene data show CDR1 as SGHTA and CDR2 as FQGNSA. The CDR3 length is 15 residues. The V end was cut by 0 bases, the J end by 1 base, with 10 bases between. The CDR3 DNA sequence: TGTGCCAGCAGCTTAGCGCAGCAGGGGTCCTACGAGCAGTACTTC. As protein: CASSLAQQGSYEQYF.

V usage is TRBV10-3 and J usage is TRBJ1-1; a weak D match, TRBD1 (5 bases). The length of the CDR3 is 14 residues. V dropped 6 bases and J dropped 1 base, with 12 bases sitting between them. Germline V lookup: CDR1 ENHRY, CDR2 SYGVKD. In DNA, the CDR3 is TGTGCCATCAGCATCATAAGGGGGAACACTGAAGCTTTCTTT. This encodes CAISIIRGNTEAFF.

This clone has just a few counts. V is TRBV2 and J is TRBJ1-3; D gene uncertain. This CDR3 region has 13 residues. In germline, CDR1 is SNHLY, CDR2 FYNNEI. Trimming took off 9 bases at V and 3 bases at J, with 12 bases between the two ends. The DNA of the CDR3 is TGTGCCAGTAGGCGGCTCCTTGGAAACACCATATATTTT. Protein sequence: CASRRLLGNTIYF.

The rearrangement links TRBV6-1 to TRBJ1-3, with unresolved D. V was clipped by 0 bases and J by 3 bases, with 9 bases between them. Germline loops: CDR1 MNHNS, CDR2 SASEGT. The CDR3 runs to 15 residues. In DNA, the CDR3 is TGTGCCAGCAGTGAAGCGGGAGGCTTTGGAAACACCATATATTTT. Its protein product is CASSEAGGFGNTIYF.

This chain connects TRBV7-3 to TRBJ2-1; maybe TRBD2 (5 bases). Germline CDR1 reads SGHTA; CDR2 reads FQGTGA. The CDR3 is 15 residues long. V gave up 5 bases and J gave up 8 bases, with 19 bases separating them. In DNA form, the CDR3 reads TGTGCCAGCAGCCCTCTTGGGGAGAGGTCCGATGAGCAGTTCTTC. Translation gives CASSPLGERSDEQFF.

In its sample, this clone was seen a few times. Other DNA variants within this sample encode the same CDR3. V is TRBV2 and J is TRBJ1-1; 8 bases map to TRBD1. The CDR3 runs 16 residues. V was clipped by 6 bases and J by 0 bases; unmatched bases: 9. Germline V gene lookup returns CDR1 SNHLY and CDR2 FYNNEI. Here the CDR3 reads CASSGGQGRMNTEAFF. For the CDR3, the DNA is TGTGCCAGCAGCGGCGGACAGGGTAGGATGAACACTGAAGCTTTCTTT.

This chain's CDR3 is CASSVEQQGNEQFF. Here the CDR3 DNA reads TGTGCCAGCAGCGTAGAACAGCAAGGTAATGAGCAGTTCTTC. The chain joins TRBV9 to TRBJ2-1; D is uncertain. The germline V gene has CDR1 SGDLS and CDR2 YYNGEE. The CDR3 contains 14 residues. V lost 0 bases and J 7 bases, leaving 11 bases between the germline ends.

The J gene is TRBJ2-2, the V gene TRBV6-4; D is undetermined. Germline V gene sequence: CDR1 MRHNA, CDR2 SNTAGT. V was shortened by 6 bases and J by 1 base, with 9 bases between the two germline ends. CDR3 length: 14 residues. This CDR3 is CASRLELNTGELFF. The CDR3 bases are TGTGCCAGCAGGCTAGAGCTGAACACCGGGGAGCTGTTTTTT.

V is TRBV14 and J is TRBJ1-2, with a weak D call TRBD1 (5 bases). The CDR3 runs to 13 residues. V was clipped by 4 bases and J by 2 bases, with 8 bases between them. Germline V lookup: CDR1 SGHDN, CDR2 FVKESK. The DNA for the CDR3 is TGTGCCAGCAGCCCTTGGACAAACTATGGCTACACCTTC. Translation: CASSPWTNYGYTF. The whole variable domain, filled in from reference TRBV14 and TRBJ1-2, reads EAGVTQFPSHSVIEKGQTVTLRCDPISGHDNLYWYRRVMGKEIKFLLHFVKESKQDESGMPNNRFLAERTGGTYSTLKVQPAELEDSGVYFCASSPWTNYGYTFGSGTRLTVV.

The chain is built from TRBV27 and TRBJ1-5; D perhaps matches TRBD1 (6 bases). The CDR3 has 16 amino acids. V was pared by 6 bases and J by 2 bases, with 17 bases between. Germline V CDR1 and CDR2: MNHEY, SMNVEV (reference sequence). The DNA of the CDR3 is TGTGCCAGCAGCCTGGGGGGGGGCAGGGGCAATCAGCCCCAGCATTTT. Translated, it gives CASSLGGGRGNQPQHF.

V and J are TRBV7-6 and TRBJ2-2; maybe TRBD1 (6 bases). CDR1 is SGHVS, CDR2 FNYEAQ, per germline. Trimming stripped 5 bases from V and 7 bases from J, with 20 bases between. The CDR3 is 16 amino acids. The CDR3 here is CASSPQGHPVGGELFF. The DNA of the CDR3 is TGTGCCAGCAGCCCCCAGGGACACCCGGTTGGCGGGGAGCTGTTTTTT.

A single count supports this clone. The CDR3 DNA is TGTGCCAGCAGTTACGGGCAGGGGGGCACTGAAGCTTTCTTT. Residues: CASSYGQGGTEAFF. The rearrangement joins TRBV6-2 or TRBV6-3 to TRBJ1-1, with 7 nucleotides matching TRBD1. Germline V gene lookup returns CDR1 MNHEY and CDR2 SVGEGT. After removal of 2 bases from V and 4 bases from J, the junction contained 4 bases not matched to a gene. This CDR3 has 14 residues.

The chain is built from TRBV6-6 and TRBJ2-7, with a weak D call TRBD1 (6 bases). Germline V lookup: CDR1 MNHNY, CDR2 SVGAGI (reference sequence). The CDR3 has 15 residues. V dropped 0 bases and J dropped 2 bases, with 11 bases sitting between them. In nucleotides, the CDR3 is TGTGCCAGCAGTTACTCCCCAGGGGACCCCTACGAGCAGTACTTC. Translating it yields CASSYSPGDPYEQYF.

The V call is TRBV7-9, the J call TRBJ2-1; 9 bases match TRBD2. CDR1 SEHNR and CDR2 FQNEAQ come from the germline V gene (reference sequence). V lost 7 bases to trimming and J lost 8 bases; unmatched junction nucleotides: 18. The CDR3 is 17 residues long. CDR3 nucleotide sequence: TGTGCCAGCACGTATCTGGCGGGAGGGCGACGTGGGGATGAGCAGTTCTTC. Its protein product is CASTYLAGGRRGDEQFF.

The rearrangement uses TRBV6-5 and TRBJ1-2; TRBD1 agrees at 9 bases. The CDR3 is 14 amino acids. The germline V gene has CDR1 MNHEY and CDR2 SVGAGI. V shed 5 bases, J shed 4 bases, and the junction held 5 bases outside the gene matches. CDR3 bases: TGTGCCAGCAGTACGACAGGGGGTATCTATGGCTACACCTTC. Translating it yields CASSTTGGIYGYTF.

The J gene is TRBJ2-1, the V gene TRBV20-1, with 12 bases aligning to TRBD2. J was trimmed by 6 bases and V by 3 bases; bases with no gene match: 9. CDR1 is DFQATT, CDR2 SNEGSKA, per germline (reference sequence). The CDR3 contains 16 residues. This chain's CDR3 is CSASSTLAGGLNEQFF. In nucleotides, the CDR3 is TGCAGTGCTAGTTCCACCCTAGCGGGGGGGCTCAATGAGCAGTTCTTC.

This clone was found once. The chain joins TRBV11-2 to TRBJ2-3; D is possibly TRBD1 (5 bases). V gave up 1 base and J gave up 7 bases, with 9 bases separating them. The CDR3 has 13 amino acids. Germline-derived CDR1 and CDR2 are SGHAT and FQNNGV. CDR3 sequence: CASSLAVGHTQYF. In nucleotides, the CDR3 is TGTGCCAGCAGCTTAGCGGTGGGGCATACGCAGTATTTT.

The rearrangement uses TRBV28 and TRBJ1-1; unclear D gene. Germline-derived CDR1 and CDR2 are MDHEN and SYDVKM. This CDR3 has 13 residues. Between the trimmed V and J ends, which lost 2 bases and 2 bases, there was a span of 6 bases. The CDR3 loop is CASSLGRNTEAFF. The CDR3 DNA reads as TGTGCCAGCAGTTTAGGCAGAAACACTGAAGCTTTCTTT.

V is TRBV11-2 and J is TRBJ2-2, with 12 bases that match TRBD1. This CDR3 is built from 16 residues. Germline V gene lookup returns CDR1 SGHAT and CDR2 FQNNGV. The V segment lost 3 bases and the J segment 4 bases; nucleotides outside the gene matches: 3. In nucleotides, the CDR3 is TGTGCCAGCAGCTTGGGACAGGGGGCGGGCACCGGGGAGCTGTTTTTT. Its translation is CASSLGQGAGTGELFF.